The T cell receptor beta chain under discussion was sequenced for a study of shared clonotypes between healthy human individuals. Study background: CD8 memory received one plate per donor, CD8 naive two, CD4 memory three and CD4 naive three. General study results and limits: Clonotype sharing among donors was expected to depend on sequencing depth.

This CDR3 comprises 15 residues. Germline CDR1 MNHNY, CDR2 SVGAGI (reference sequence). The ends lost 2 bases at V and 4 bases at J; junction bases unmatched: 7. A remark on this clone: Its antigen is undetermined.

At deep level, the assay was performed. Generated by immunoSEQ multiplex PCR, the TCRdb table keeps only in-frame clones and is missing some. The sample records about 190,000 clones, over 50% being singletons. This receptor was taken from a man aged 30 to 39 in good health. The V gene is TRBV6-6, the J gene TRBJ2-5; 7 nucleotides match TRBD1. The sample was memory CD4+ T cells sorted from blood. The sample's subset: CD45RA-negative fraction. DNA of the CDR3: TGTGCCAGCAGTTACCGGCCGGGACAGTTAGAGACCCAGTACTTC. Translating it yields CASSYRPGQLETQYF.